The T cell receptor beta chain under discussion was sequenced for a study of cytomegalovirus exposure and HLA in healthy donors. At the level of the study: The study placed 80% to 85% of its approximately 360 genotyped donors in the Caucasian-associated ancestry cluster.

Healthy bone marrow donors supplied every sample. 60 Vbeta and 13 Jbeta primers were used in PCR. Sequenced by immunoSEQ multiplex PCR; TCRdb stores in-frame clones only, minus some. The repertoire consists of 200,000 or so clones, with approximately 80% occurring once and the leading ten covering roughly 1.3%. The CDR3 has 12 amino acids. Deletions cut 8 bases from V and 4 bases from J, with 8 bases between. Germline assignment: CDR1 MNHNS and CDR2 SASEGT. The sequenced sample was PBMCs. V is TRBV6-1 and J is TRBJ2-2; D ambiguous. This clonotype originated in a girl under 18 in good health and CMV-seronegative. The CDR3 reads CASQRSTGELFF. For the CDR3, the DNA is TGTGCCAGCCAAAGGAGCACCGGGGAGCTGTTTTTT.